This TCR beta chain was profiled in a study of T-cell memory formation after mild COVID-19 (dated by TCRdb to about 2021). Regarding the research as a whole: TCR sequence clusters from the two donors were largely donor specific. The cohort was made up of two young adult volunteers, one female and one male, who were previously healthy. In a couple of donors, T-cell clones that expanded and contracted after mild COVID-19 were tracked by sequencing TCRalpha and TCRbeta repertoires over time. General findings and caveats noted by the study authors: SARS-CoV-2 specificity was not confirmed for the second-wave clones peaking on day 37. Contracting CD4+ clones were located mainly in the CM and EM memory subsets, whereas CD8+ clones were found to be enriched in EMRA. From day 15 to 85, contracting clones showed balanced CD4/CD8 phenotypes, whereas a second wave of clones that expanded from day 15 to 37 leaned towards CD4+. Only two mild cases were covered by the study, and larger cohorts that include severe cases with pre-infection samples were considered necessary. Some responding clones were detected in pre-infection memory, suggesting pre-existing cross-reactive memory T cells joined the SARS-CoV-2 response.

Ficoll-Paque density gradient centrifugation was used to isolate PBMCs. V sheds 8 bases and J sheds 3 bases, leaving 14 bases between their ends. In the germline V gene, CDR1 corresponds to MNHEY and CDR2 to SVGAGI. Spanning cysteine to phenylalanine, the CDR3 consists of 14 amino acids. CDR3 DNA only is kept here, 42 bases in frame from base 1. With respect to this clonotype: The target of this receptor is not known. Per-nucleotide qualities are absent, and no much larger clonotype sits a single base away.

Data came from an Illumina NovaSeq 6000. TCRalpha and TCRbeta cDNA libraries were constructed by 5'RACE with constant-segment primers, with sample barcodes and unique molecular identifiers being introduced. Trizol reagent was used to extract RNA from every sample. The libraries were amplified in two PCR steps, and the second step added a second sample barcode and Illumina TruSeq adapters. Sequencing of the libraries was done on an Illumina NovaSeq, producing 2 x 150 bp paired-end reads. Per the source publication's procedure: The reads were demultiplexed and collapsed into UMI-guided consensus sequences using migec v1.2.7. With mixcr v2.1.11, UMI consensuses were aligned to TRA and TRB V and J templates and assembled into clonotypes. Clonotypes were classified as expanded or contracted when called significant by both edgeR and NoisET, with noise models trained on biological replicates. For edgeR calls, the cutoffs were a false discovery rate-adjusted p below 0.01 and a log2 fold-change threshold of 1. As an exploratory analysis of dynamics, PCA with hierarchical clustering was applied to max-normalized trajectories of the 1000 most abundant clonotypes. Each responding clone was given a CD4 or CD8 phenotype based on the CD4+ and CD8+ repertoires, which had been sequenced separately. The public sequencing data were trimmed at Q25 with fastp and processed into clonotypes with MiXCR by TCRdb, which kept only in-frame beta chains. Each entry merges the rows of one CDR3 protein and shows their most common DNA and genes. TCRdb's processing, not the authors', yielded these V and J calls. This sample is represented by hundreds of thousands of distinct CDR3 sequences; 28% of them were singletons. The top ten constitute approximately 13% of the sample.

The specimen sequenced was PBMCs or a T cell subset sorted from them (not recorded which). The clonotype originates from an adult woman who had mild COVID-19 (a few samples of this study predate the infection). The sample titles of this study are shuffled in the database, so cell type and time point are left out; the donor was told from shared clones. This chain joins TRBV6-5 to TRBJ1-5; possibly the D gene is TRBD1, per 6 matching bases. The sequence in DNA is TGTGCCAGCGGCGTTGGGGGCCACAATCAGCCCCAGCATTTT. It encodes CASGVGGHNQPQHF.